The subject of this entry is one TCR beta chain. These data come from a study of cytomegalovirus exposure and HLA in healthy donors. Germline values: CDR1 MGHRA, CDR2 YSYEKL. V lost 6 bases, J lost 2 bases, and 14 bases lay in between. The CDR3 runs to 15 residues. Primers: 60 Vbeta forward and 13 Jbeta reverse. Sequencing was performed with immunoSEQ multiplex PCR; in TCRdb, only in-frame clones are kept and a portion is missing. The sample yields approximately 140,000 clones, about 84% seen once. Sequenced material: PBMCs. The chain recombines TRBV4-1 with TRBJ2-1; tentatively, D is TRBD2 (5 bases). This TCR came from a boy aged 5-17 years in good health and CMV-seronegative. CDR3 residues: CASSPIGETYNEQFF. The DNA for the CDR3 is TGCGCCAGCAGTCCTATCGGGGAGACCTACAATGAGCAGTTCTTC.